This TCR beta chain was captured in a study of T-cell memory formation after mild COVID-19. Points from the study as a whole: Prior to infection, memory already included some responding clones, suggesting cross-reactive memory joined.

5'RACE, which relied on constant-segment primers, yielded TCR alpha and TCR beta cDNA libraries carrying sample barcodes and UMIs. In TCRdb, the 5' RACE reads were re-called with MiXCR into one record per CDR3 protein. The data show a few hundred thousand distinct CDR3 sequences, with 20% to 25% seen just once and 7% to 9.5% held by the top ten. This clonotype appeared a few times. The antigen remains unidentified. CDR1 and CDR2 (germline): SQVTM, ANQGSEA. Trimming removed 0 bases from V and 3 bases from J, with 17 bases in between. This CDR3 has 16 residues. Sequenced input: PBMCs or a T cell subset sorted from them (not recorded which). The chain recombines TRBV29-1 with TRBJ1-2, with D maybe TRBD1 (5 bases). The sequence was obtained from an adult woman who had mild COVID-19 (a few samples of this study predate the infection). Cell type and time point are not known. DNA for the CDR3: TGCAGCGTTGAAGAATACGCGCAGGGATATTACTATGGCTACACCTTC. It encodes CSVEEYAQGYYYGYTF.